What follows describes a single TCR beta chain. Original methodology: Quantification of nucleated cells was approximated via reference gene primer amplification. Assay used: immunoSEQ multiplex PCR; TCRdb lists only in-frame clones, some missing. Clonal size and the V and J genes are those of that table, whereas D and trimming came from the DNA. Of 250,000 to 300,000 clones listed, about 89% were seen once; the top ten hold 1.7%. Germline trimming cut 2 bases from V and 4 bases from J; bases unmatched to any gene: 5. The V gene's germline CDR1 is MNHNS and CDR2 SASEGT. CDR3 length: 15 residues. This record comes from a study of blood T cell repertoires in COVID-19. Enrolled through a virtual design, the participants were between 18 and 89 years of age and came from under 30 US areas.

The chain joins TRBV6-1 to TRBJ1-2, with 9 bases aligning to TRBD1. The receptor comes from a woman in her thirties or forties who had recovered from COVID-19. Sequenced: PBMCs or T cells enriched from blood (not recorded which). CDR3 protein: CASSEPGTGPYGYTF. The CDR3 coding sequence is TGTGCCAGCAGTGAACCCGGGACAGGGCCCTATGGCTACACCTTC.